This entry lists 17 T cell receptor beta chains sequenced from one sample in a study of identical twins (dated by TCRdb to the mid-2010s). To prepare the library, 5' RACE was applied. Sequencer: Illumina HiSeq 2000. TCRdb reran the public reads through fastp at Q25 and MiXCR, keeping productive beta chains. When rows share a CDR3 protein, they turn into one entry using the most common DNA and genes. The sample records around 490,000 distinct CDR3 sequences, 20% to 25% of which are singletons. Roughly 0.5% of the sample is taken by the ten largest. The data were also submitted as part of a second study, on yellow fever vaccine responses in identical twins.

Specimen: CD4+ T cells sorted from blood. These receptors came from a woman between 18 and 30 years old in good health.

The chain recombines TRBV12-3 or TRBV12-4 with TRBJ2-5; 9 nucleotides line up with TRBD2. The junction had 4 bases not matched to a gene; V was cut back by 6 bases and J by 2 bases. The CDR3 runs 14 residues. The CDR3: CASRPSGRQETQYF. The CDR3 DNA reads TGTGCCAGCAGGCCCAGCGGGAGGCAAGAGACCCAGTACTTC.

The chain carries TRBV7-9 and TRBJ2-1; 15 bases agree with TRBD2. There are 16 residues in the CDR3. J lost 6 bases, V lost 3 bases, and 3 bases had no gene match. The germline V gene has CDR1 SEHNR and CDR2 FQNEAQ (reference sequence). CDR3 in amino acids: CASSFGGLAGGNEQFF. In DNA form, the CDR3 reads TGTGCCAGCAGCTTCGGGGGACTAGCGGGAGGCAATGAGCAGTTCTTC.

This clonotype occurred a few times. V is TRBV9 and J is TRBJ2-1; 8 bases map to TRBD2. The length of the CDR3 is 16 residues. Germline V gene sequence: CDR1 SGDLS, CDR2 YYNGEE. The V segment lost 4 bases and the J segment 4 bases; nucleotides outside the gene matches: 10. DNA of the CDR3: TGTGCCAGCAGCCTAAAAAGACTAGCGAATTACAATGAGCAGTTCTTC. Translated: CASSLKRLANYNEQFF.

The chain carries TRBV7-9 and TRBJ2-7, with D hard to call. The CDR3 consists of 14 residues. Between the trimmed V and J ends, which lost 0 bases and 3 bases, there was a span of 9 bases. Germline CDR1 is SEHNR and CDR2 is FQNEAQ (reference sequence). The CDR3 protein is CASSLAERNYEQYF. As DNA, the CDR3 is TGTGCCAGCAGCTTAGCGGAAAGAAACTACGAGCAGTACTTC.

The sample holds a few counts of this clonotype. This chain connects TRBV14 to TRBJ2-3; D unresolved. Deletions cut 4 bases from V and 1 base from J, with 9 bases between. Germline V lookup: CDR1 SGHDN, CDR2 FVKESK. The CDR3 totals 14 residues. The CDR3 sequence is CASSRFPGTDTQYF. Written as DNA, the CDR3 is TGTGCCAGCAGCCGATTTCCCGGCACAGATACGCAGTATTTT.

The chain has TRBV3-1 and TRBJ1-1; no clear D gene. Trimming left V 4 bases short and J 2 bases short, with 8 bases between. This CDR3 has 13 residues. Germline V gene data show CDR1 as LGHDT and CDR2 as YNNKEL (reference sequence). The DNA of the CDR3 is TGTGCCAGCAGCCTCACTGACAACACTGAAGCTTTCTTT. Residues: CASSLTDNTEAFF.

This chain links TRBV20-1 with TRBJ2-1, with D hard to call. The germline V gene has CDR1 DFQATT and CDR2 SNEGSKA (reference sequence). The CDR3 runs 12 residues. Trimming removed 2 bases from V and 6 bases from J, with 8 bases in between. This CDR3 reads CSARSAPNEQFF. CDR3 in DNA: TGCAGTGCTAGATCGGCTCCCAATGAGCAGTTCTTC.

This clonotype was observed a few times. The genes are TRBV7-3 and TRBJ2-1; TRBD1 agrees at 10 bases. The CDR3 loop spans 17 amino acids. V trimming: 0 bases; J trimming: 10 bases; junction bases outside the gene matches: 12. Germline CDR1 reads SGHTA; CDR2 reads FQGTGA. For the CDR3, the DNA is TGTGCCAGCAGCTTAACGGGATCCGGGACAGGGGATCTAGAGCAGTTCTTC. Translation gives CASSLTGSGTGDLEQFF. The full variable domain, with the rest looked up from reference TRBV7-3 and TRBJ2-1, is GAGVSQTPSNKVTEKGKYVELRCDPISGHTALYWYRQSLGQGPEFLIYFQGTGAADDSGLPNDRFFAVRPEGSVSTLKIQRTERGDSAVYLCASSLTGSGTGDLEQFFGPGTRLTVL.

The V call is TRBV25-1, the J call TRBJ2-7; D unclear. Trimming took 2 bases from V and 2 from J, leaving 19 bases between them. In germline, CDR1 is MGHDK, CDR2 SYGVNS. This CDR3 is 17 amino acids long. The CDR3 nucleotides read TGTGCCAGCAGTGAAGGCCCGACGGAAAGATCAACCTACGAGCAGTACTTC. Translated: CASSEGPTERSTYEQYF.

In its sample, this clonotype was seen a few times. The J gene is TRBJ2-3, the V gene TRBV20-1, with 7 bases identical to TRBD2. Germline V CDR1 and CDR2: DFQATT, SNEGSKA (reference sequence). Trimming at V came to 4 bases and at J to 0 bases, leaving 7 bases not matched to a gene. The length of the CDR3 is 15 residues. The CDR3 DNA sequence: TGCAGTGCTACCACCAGCGGGGAAAGCACAGATACGCAGTATTTT. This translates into CSATTSGESTDTQYF.

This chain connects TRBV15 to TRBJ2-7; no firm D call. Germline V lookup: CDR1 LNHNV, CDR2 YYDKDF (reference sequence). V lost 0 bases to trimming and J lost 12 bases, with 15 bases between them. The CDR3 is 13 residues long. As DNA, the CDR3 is TGTGCCACCAGCAGAGATCACCTCACGAAGGGGTACTTC. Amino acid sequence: CATSRDHLTKGYF.

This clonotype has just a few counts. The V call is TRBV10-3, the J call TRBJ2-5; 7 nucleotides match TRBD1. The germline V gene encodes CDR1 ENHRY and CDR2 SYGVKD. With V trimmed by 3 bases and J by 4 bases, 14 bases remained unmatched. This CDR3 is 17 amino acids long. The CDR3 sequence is CAISDPLQGLGGETQYF. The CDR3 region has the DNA TGTGCCATCAGTGACCCTCTACAGGGGTTGGGTGGAGAGACCCAGTACTTC.

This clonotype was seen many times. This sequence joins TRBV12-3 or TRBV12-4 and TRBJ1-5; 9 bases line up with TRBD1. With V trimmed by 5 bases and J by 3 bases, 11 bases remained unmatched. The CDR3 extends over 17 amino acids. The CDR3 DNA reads TGTGCCAGCAGTGGAGCGGCCGGGACAGGGTACAATCAGCCCCAGCATTTT. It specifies CASSGAAGTGYNQPQHF.

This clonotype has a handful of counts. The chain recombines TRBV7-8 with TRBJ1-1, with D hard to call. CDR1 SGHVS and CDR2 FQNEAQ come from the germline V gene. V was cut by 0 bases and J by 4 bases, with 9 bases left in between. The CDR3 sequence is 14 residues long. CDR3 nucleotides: TGTGCCAGCAGCTTAGCTCGCACCTCCACTGAAGCTTTCTTT. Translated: CASSLARTSTEAFF.

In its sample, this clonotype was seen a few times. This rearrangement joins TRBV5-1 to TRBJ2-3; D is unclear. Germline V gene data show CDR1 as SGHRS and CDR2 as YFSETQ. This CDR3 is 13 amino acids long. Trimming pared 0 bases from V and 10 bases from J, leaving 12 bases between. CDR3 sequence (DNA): TGCGCCAGCAGCTTGGTCCTATTCGAATCGCAGTATTTT. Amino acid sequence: CASSLVLFESQYF.

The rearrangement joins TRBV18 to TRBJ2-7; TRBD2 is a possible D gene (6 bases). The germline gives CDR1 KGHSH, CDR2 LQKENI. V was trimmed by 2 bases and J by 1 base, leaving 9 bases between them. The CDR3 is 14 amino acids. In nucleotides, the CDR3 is TGTGCCAGCTCACCAAAAGGGACTTCCTACGAGCAGTACTTC. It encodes CASSPKGTSYEQYF.

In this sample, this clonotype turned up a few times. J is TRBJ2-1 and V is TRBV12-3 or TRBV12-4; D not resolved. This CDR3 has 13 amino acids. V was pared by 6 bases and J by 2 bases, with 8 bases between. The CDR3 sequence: CASSLPPYNEQFF. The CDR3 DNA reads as TGTGCCAGCAGCCTGCCTCCCTACAATGAGCAGTTCTTC.